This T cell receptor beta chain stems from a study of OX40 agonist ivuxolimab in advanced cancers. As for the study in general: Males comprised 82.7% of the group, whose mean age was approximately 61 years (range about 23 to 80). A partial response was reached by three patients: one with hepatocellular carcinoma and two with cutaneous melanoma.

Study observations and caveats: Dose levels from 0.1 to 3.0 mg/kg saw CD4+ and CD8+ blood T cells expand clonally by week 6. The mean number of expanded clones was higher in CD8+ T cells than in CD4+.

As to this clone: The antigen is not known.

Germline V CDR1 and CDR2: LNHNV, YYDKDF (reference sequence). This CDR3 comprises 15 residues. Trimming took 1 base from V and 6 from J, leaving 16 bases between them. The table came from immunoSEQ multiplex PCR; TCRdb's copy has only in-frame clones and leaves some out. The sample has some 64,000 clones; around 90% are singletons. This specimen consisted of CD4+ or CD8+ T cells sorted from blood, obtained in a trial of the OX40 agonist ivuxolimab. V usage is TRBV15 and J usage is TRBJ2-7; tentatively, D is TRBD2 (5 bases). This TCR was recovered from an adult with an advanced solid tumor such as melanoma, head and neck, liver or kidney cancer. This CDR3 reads CATSRATDSPFEQYF. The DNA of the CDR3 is TGTGCCACCAGCAGAGCGACGGACTCCCCCTTCGAGCAGTACTTC.